This T cell receptor (beta chain) stems from a study of cytomegalovirus exposure and HLA in healthy donors. Study-wide findings and caveats: In a later analysis, TCR association rates varied by HLA locus: DRB1 most, HLA-C fewest.

Germline V gene data show CDR1 as LGHNA and CDR2 as YSLEER. Losses at the gene ends were 4 bases for V and 4 bases for J; bases not matched to a gene: 9. The CDR3 sequence is 18 residues long. Primers: 60 Vbeta forward and 13 Jbeta reverse. The data were produced by immunoSEQ multiplex PCR, yet TCRdb's version contains in-frame clones alone and is incomplete. This sample has approximately 170,000 clones, with roughly 87% found just once. Concerning this clone itself: Antigen unknown.

V and J are TRBV4-3 and TRBJ2-3; the match to TRBD2 covers 15 bases. Sequenced sample: PBMCs. The TCR was taken from a man aged 50 to 59 in good health and CMV-seropositive. Here the CDR3 DNA reads TGCGCCAGCAGCCGAGGACTAGCGGGGGGGCGTATGGCAGATACGCAGTATTTT. This translates into CASSRGLAGGRMADTQYF.